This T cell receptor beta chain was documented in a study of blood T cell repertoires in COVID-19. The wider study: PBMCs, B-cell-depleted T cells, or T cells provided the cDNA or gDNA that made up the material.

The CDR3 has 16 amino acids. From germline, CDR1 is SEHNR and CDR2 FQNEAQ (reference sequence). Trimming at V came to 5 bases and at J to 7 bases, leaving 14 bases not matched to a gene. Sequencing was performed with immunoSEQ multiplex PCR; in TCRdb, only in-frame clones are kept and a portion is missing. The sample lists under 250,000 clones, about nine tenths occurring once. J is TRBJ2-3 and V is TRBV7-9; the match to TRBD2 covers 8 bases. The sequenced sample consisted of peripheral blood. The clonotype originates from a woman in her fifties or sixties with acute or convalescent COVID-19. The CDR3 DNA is TGTGCCAGCAGCCCGCCCGGGGGAGCGGGGGAAAATACGCAGTATTTT. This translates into CASSPPGGAGENTQYF.